The sequence of this T cell receptor beta chain was determined in a study of cytomegalovirus exposure and HLA in healthy donors. CDR1 is SGHNT and CDR2 is YYREEE in the germline V gene (reference sequence). Trimming cost V 4 bases and J 2 bases; bases outside gene matches: 10. The CDR3 contains 16 residues. A multiplex PCR was run with 60 Vbeta primers and 13 Jbeta primers. Sequencing used immunoSEQ multiplex PCR; TCRdb keeps in-frame clones, though not all of them. The table shows roughly 200,000 clones, with 78% occurring only once. The rearrangement joins TRBV5-4 to TRBJ2-3; 7 nucleotides agree with TRBD1. This TCR derives from a woman under 40 in good health and CMV-seropositive. Sequencing input: PBMCs. The CDR3: CASSPARGQTTDTQYF. CDR3 nucleotides: TGTGCCAGCAGCCCAGCTAGGGGACAGACCACAGATACGCAGTATTTT.